The 22 T cell receptor beta chains in this list originate from one sample, sequenced in a study of blood T cell repertoires in COVID-19. Data came from immunoSEQ multiplex PCR; TCRdb stores just in-frame clones and leaves some out. The table includes about 62,000 clones, more than 80% detected once. Sequences were obtained from peripheral blood. These receptor sequences come from a woman aged 60-75 years with COVID-19, enrolled during active disease.

The rearrangement links TRBV6-5 to TRBJ2-7, with 8 bases identical to TRBD1. Germline V gene data show CDR1 as MNHEY and CDR2 as SVGAGI. There are 15 residues in the CDR3. Trimming removed 4 bases from V and 3 bases from J; junction bases left unmatched: 8. CDR3 DNA: TGTGCCAGCAGTTCTACCGGGACAGGCTTCTACGAGCAGTACTTC. Translating gives CASSSTGTGFYEQYF.

This sequence joins TRBV30 and TRBJ2-5; TRBD2 matches 10 bases. The germline gives CDR1 GTSNPN, CDR2 SVGIG (reference sequence). Trimming cost V 5 bases and J 3 bases; bases outside gene matches: 12. There are 16 residues in the CDR3. For the CDR3, the DNA is TGTGCCTGGGGGCCTAGGCCCCTAGCGGGAGAAGAGACCCAGTACTTC. Protein: CAWGPRPLAGEETQYF.

This chain connects TRBV6-5 to TRBJ1-6; D gene unclear. Germline CDR1 MNHEY, CDR2 SVGAGI. With 8 bases removed from V and 0 bases from J, the gap between germline ends came to 5 bases. This CDR3 has 13 residues. This CDR3 is CASESSYNSPLHF. The CDR3, as DNA: TGTGCCAGCGAGAGCTCCTATAATTCACCCCTCCACTTT.

The J gene is TRBJ2-5, the V gene TRBV13, with 7 nucleotides matching TRBD1. Germline V gives CDR1 PRHDT, CDR2 FYEKMQ (reference sequence). The CDR3 runs 15 residues. The trim removed 3 bases at V and 3 bases at J, leaving 7 bases unmatched. The CDR3 coding sequence is TGTGCCAGCAGCTTGGGGTGGGGGACAGAAGAGACCCAGTACTTC. This sequence encodes CASSLGWGTEETQYF.

This chain uses TRBV6-5 with TRBJ1-3; tentatively, D is TRBD1 (5 bases). Trimming took 6 bases from V and 2 from J, leaving 14 bases between them. Looked up from germline, CDR1 is MNHEY and CDR2 is SVGAGI. This CDR3 comprises 15 residues. This CDR3 reads CASRVVGRAGNTIYF. CDR3 coding DNA: TGTGCCAGCAGAGTGGTTGGCAGGGCTGGAAACACCATATATTTT.

The chain combines TRBV7-3 with TRBJ2-1, with TRBD2 identical over 13 bases. V trimming: 2 bases; J trimming: 7 bases; junction bases outside the gene matches: 2. Germline values: CDR1 SGHTA, CDR2 FQGTGA. The CDR3 is made up of 15 amino acids. CDR3 region: CASSLRTSGSNEQFF. The CDR3 DNA follows: TGTGCCAGCAGCTTACGGACTAGCGGGAGTAATGAGCAGTTCTTC. Drawing the rest from reference TRBV7-3 and TRBJ2-1, the complete variable domain is GAGVSQTPSNKVTEKGKYVELRCDPISGHTALYWYRQSLGQGPEFLIYFQGTGAADDSGLPNDRFFAVRPEGSVSTLKIQRTERGDSAVYLCASSLRTSGSNEQFFGPGTRLTVL.

The chain carries TRBV29-1 and TRBJ1-1; D gene unclear. This CDR3 has 13 residues. CDR1 is SQVTM, CDR2 ANQGSEA, per germline. V was clipped by 1 base and J by 0 bases, with 6 bases between them. CDR3 nucleotides: TGCAGCGTTGAAGGCGGGCTGAACACTGAAGCTTTCTTT. Encoded protein: CSVEGGLNTEAFF.

A word on this clone: This specimen includes other DNA sequences encoding the same CDR3. In DNA form, the CDR3 reads TGTGCCAGCAGCCTTGGGACAGCAAATCAGCCCCAGCATTTT. Encoded protein: CASSLGTANQPQHF. The chain combines TRBV7-2 with TRBJ1-5, with 7 bases fitting TRBD1. CDR3 size: 14 residues. V lost 5 bases to trimming and J lost 4 bases; unmatched junction nucleotides: 5. Germline CDR1 reads SGHTA; CDR2 reads FQGNSA.

As DNA, the CDR3 is TGTGCCAGCAGCGTAGGCCTCGCGGTGCAAGAGACCCAGTACTTC. Translation gives CASSVGLAVQETQYF. The chain joins TRBV9 to TRBJ2-5; D is ambiguous. The CDR3 contains 15 residues. V was shortened by 0 bases and J by 2 bases, with 11 bases between the two germline ends. Germline lookup yields CDR1 SGDLS and CDR2 YYNGEE.

In this sample, this clone turned up a few times. The V and J genes are TRBV4-3 and TRBJ1-3; a weak D match, TRBD1 (6 bases). The CDR3 has 15 amino acids. Germline V CDR1 and CDR2: LGHNA, YSLEER. V was trimmed by 1 base and J by 2 bases, leaving 9 bases between them. CDR3 sequence: CASSQGRGPGNTIYF. The CDR3 DNA reads as TGCGCCAGCAGCCAAGGCAGGGGACCTGGAAACACCATATATTTT.

V and J are TRBV7-9 and TRBJ1-2, with TRBD1 identical over 9 bases. Per the germline V gene, CDR1 is SEHNR and CDR2 is FQNEAQ (reference sequence). The trim removed 5 bases at V and 3 bases at J, leaving 1 base unmatched. This CDR3 comprises 13 residues. This chain's CDR3 is CASSRTGDYGYTF. As DNA, the CDR3 is TGTGCCAGCAGCAGGACAGGGGACTATGGCTACACCTTC. Full variable domain (rest looked up from reference TRBV7-9 and TRBJ1-2): DTGVSQNPRHKITKRGQNVTFRCDPISEHNRLYWYRQTLGQGPEFLTYFQNEAQLEKSRLLSDRFSAERPKGSFSTLEIQRTEQGDSAMYLCASSRTGDYGYTFGSGTRLTVV.

The genes are TRBV5-1 and TRBJ1-1; 10 nucleotides line up with TRBD1. The CDR3 consists of 18 residues. Per germline, CDR1 SGHRS and CDR2 YFSETQ. The V segment lost 2 bases and the J segment 0 bases; nucleotides outside the gene matches: 10. CDR3 protein: CASSFVRTGGNMNTEAFF. Here the CDR3 DNA reads TGCGCCAGCAGCTTTGTAAGGACAGGGGGAAATATGAACACTGAAGCTTTCTTT. The full variable domain, completed using reference TRBV5-1 and TRBJ1-1, is KAGVTQTPRYLIKTRGQQVTLSCSPISGHRSVSWYQQTPGQGLQFLFEYFSETQRNKGNFPGRFSGRQFSNSRSEMNVSTLELGDSALYLCASSFVRTGGNMNTEAFFGQGTRLTVV.

The chain links TRBV19 to TRBJ2-7, with D perhaps TRBD2 (6 bases). The CDR3 runs to 15 residues. V was shortened by 2 bases and J by 3 bases, with 14 bases between the two germline ends. Per germline, CDR1 LNHDA and CDR2 SQIVND (reference sequence). CDR3 in DNA: TGTGCCAGTAGTATACAAGGGCCGGGGGACTACGAGCAGTACTTC. Translation: CASSIQGPGDYEQYF.

The chain recombines TRBV20-1 with TRBJ2-5, with a possible D match to TRBD1 (5 bases). Deletions cut 3 bases from V and 9 bases from J, with 17 bases between. This CDR3 region has 13 residues. Germline CDR1 is DFQATT and CDR2 is SNEGSKA (reference sequence). CDR3 region: CSASRGPDLAQYF. In DNA form, the CDR3 reads TGCAGTGCTAGTAGGGGTCCCGACTTGGCCCAGTACTTC.

V is TRBV15 and J is TRBJ2-7, with 11 nucleotides matching TRBD2. Germline CDR1 reads LNHNV; CDR2 reads YYDKDF (reference sequence). The J segment lost 4 bases and the V segment lost 6 bases, leaving 5 bases of the junction unmatched. The CDR3 has 14 residues. The DNA for the CDR3 is TGTGCCACCAGGAAGACTAGCGGGACATACGAGCAGTACTTC. This codes for CATRKTSGTYEQYF.

This chain connects TRBV12-3 or TRBV12-4 to TRBJ2-7; D is perhaps TRBD1 (6 bases). V lost 8 bases, J lost 2 bases, and 13 bases lay in between. This CDR3 has 13 amino acids. The CDR3 region is CASRLSGAYEQYF. DNA of the CDR3: TGTGCCAGCCGCCTTTCAGGGGCCTACGAGCAGTACTTC.

The gene calls are TRBV5-1 and TRBJ1-1; D perhaps matches TRBD1 (5 bases). The ends were cut back, 2 bases at V and 4 bases at J, with 9 bases in the middle. Germline lookup yields CDR1 SGHRS and CDR2 YFSETQ. CDR3 length: 13 residues. CDR3 loop: CASSLRGGTEAFF. Written as DNA, the CDR3 is TGCGCCAGCAGCTTAAGGGGAGGCACTGAAGCTTTCTTT.

V and J are TRBV5-6 and TRBJ1-1; no clear D. CDR1 is SGHDT, CDR2 YYEEEE, per germline. The CDR3 runs 13 residues. Trimming pared 2 bases from V and 0 bases from J, leaving 5 bases between. For the CDR3, the DNA is TGTGCCAGCAGCTTTTTATTGAACACTGAAGCTTTCTTT. Translated, it gives CASSFLLNTEAFF.

This chain's CDR3 is CASSEARETDEQYF. CDR3 nucleotide sequence: TGTGCCAGCAGTGAAGCGCGGGAGACAGACGAGCAGTACTTC. This chain links TRBV2 with TRBJ2-7; 7 bases agree with TRBD2. Germline lookup yields CDR1 SNHLY and CDR2 FYNNEI. The CDR3 has 14 residues. With 0 bases clipped from V and 5 bases from J, the junction kept 4 bases outside the gene matches.

This clone was observed once. This sequence joins TRBV10-3 and TRBJ1-5; weak D call: TRBD1 (6 bases). This CDR3 is 15 amino acids long. Germline V CDR1 and CDR2: ENHRY, SYGVKD. With 6 bases removed from V and 2 bases from J, the gap between germline ends came to 14 bases. This CDR3 is CAISPDSRGNQPQHF. CDR3 nucleotide sequence: TGTGCCATCAGCCCGGACAGCCGGGGCAATCAGCCCCAGCATTTT.

V usage is TRBV29-1 and J usage is TRBJ2-2; D is possibly TRBD1 (6 bases). Trimming cost V 6 bases and J 2 bases, with 13 bases left between them. The germline V gene has CDR1 SQVTM and CDR2 ANQGSEA. CDR3 size: 14 residues. The CDR3 sequence is CSVPDRINTGELFF. The CDR3 coding sequence is TGCAGCGTCCCGGACAGAATCAACACCGGGGAGCTGTTTTTT.

V is TRBV7-3 and J is TRBJ2-4; 7 positions match TRBD2. Per the germline V gene, CDR1 is SGHTA and CDR2 is FQGTGA. The CDR3 covers 16 residues. V lost 5 bases and J lost 0; bases outside the gene matches: 7. CDR3 amino acids: CASSPGGGVAKNIQYF. The CDR3 DNA sequence: TGTGCCAGCAGCCCGGGGGGTGGAGTAGCCAAAAACATTCAGTACTTC.